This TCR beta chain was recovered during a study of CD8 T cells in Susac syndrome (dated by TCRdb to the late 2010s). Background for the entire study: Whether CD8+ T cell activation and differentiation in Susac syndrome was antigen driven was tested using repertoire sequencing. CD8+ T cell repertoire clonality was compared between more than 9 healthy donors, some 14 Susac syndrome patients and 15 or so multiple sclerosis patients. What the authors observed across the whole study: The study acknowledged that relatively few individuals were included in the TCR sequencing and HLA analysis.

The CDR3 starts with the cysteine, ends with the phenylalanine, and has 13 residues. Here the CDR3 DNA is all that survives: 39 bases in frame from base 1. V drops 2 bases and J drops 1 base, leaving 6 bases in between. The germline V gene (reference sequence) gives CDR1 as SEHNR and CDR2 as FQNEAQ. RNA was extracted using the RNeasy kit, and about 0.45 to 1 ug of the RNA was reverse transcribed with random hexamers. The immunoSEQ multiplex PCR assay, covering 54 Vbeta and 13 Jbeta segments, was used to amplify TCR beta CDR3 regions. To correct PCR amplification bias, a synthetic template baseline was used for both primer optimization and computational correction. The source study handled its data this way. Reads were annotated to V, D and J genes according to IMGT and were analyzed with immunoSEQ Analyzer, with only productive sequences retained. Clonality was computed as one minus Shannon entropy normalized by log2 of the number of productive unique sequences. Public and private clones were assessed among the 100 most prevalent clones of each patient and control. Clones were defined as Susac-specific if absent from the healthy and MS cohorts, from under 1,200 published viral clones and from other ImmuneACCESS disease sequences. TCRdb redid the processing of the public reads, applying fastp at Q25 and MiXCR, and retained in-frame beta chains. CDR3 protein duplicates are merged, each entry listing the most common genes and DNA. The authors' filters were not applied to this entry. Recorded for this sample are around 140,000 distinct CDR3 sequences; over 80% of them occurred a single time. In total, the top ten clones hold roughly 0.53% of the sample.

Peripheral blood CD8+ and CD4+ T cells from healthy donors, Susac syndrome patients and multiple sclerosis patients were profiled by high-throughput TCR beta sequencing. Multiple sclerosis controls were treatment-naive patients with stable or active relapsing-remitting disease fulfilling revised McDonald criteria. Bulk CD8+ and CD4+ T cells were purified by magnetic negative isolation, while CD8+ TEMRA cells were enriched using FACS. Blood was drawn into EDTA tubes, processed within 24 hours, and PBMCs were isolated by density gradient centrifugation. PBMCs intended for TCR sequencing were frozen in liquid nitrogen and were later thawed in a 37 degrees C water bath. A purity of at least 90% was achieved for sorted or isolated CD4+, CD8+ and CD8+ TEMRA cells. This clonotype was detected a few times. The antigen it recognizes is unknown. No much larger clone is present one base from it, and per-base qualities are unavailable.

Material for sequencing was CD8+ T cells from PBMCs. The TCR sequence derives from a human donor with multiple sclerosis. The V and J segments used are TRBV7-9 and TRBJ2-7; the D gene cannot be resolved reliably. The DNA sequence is TGTGCCAGCAGCTTACGAGAATCCTACGAGCAGTACTTC. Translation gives CASSLRESYEQYF.